These 22 T cell receptor beta chains were sequenced from one sample in a study of T cells after yellow fever vaccination. One entry per CDR3 protein results from TCRdb running MiXCR on the 5' RACE reads. The repertoire holds roughly 310,000 distinct CDR3 sequences, with 8.7% as singletons. The sample was PBMCs, taken on the day of the first yellow fever vaccination. The receptor source for this set is a man aged 18 to 30 who received the YFV17D yellow fever vaccine.

This clonotype has more than one count but fewer than ten. The chain couples TRBV5-1 to TRBJ2-1, with 11 nucleotides matching TRBD1. The CDR3 has 17 amino acids. CDR1 is SGHRS, CDR2 YFSETQ, per germline. V dropped 2 bases and J dropped 7; count of bases not matched to a gene: 11. The CDR3 reads CASSFELPGTGGNEQFF. The CDR3 nucleotides read TGCGCCAGCAGCTTCGAGCTACCCGGGACAGGGGGAAATGAGCAGTTCTTC.

This clonotype showed up many times. The genes are TRBV7-9 and TRBJ1-5; the D gene is possibly TRBD1 (5 bases). This CDR3 is 15 amino acids long. V dropped 6 bases and J dropped 5 bases, with 17 bases sitting between them. Per germline, CDR1 SEHNR and CDR2 FQNEAQ (reference sequence). The CDR3 is CASSLGWGEDQPQHF. CDR3 DNA sequence: TGTGCCAGCAGTCTAGGATGGGGGGAAGATCAGCCCCAGCATTTT.

This clonotype turned up a few times. The chain is built from TRBV4-2 and TRBJ1-4; tentatively, D is TRBD1 (5 bases). Germline-derived CDR1 and CDR2 are LGHNA and YNFKEQ. V shed 5 bases and J shed 7 bases, with 26 bases lying between them. This CDR3 spans 18 amino acids. The CDR3 spells CASSTRGYGPLSGEKLFF. For the CDR3, the DNA is TGTGCCAGCAGCACTCGGGGGTACGGGCCGCTGTCAGGTGAAAAACTGTTTTTT.

V is TRBV7-2 and J is TRBJ2-5; TRBD2 is a possible D gene (6 bases). The CDR3 totals 14 residues. Trimming left V 3 bases short and J 2 bases short, with 10 bases between. Germline V CDR1 and CDR2: SGHTA, FQGNSA. The CDR3 region has the DNA TGTGCCAGCAGCTTTTACAGCGGGCAAGAGACCCAGTACTTC. The encoded protein is CASSFYSGQETQYF.

This chain connects TRBV6-5 to TRBJ2-7, with no clear D. The CDR3 is made up of 17 amino acids. CDR1 is MNHEY, CDR2 SVGAGI, per germline. V lost 0 bases and J lost 2, with 17 bases in between. This CDR3 is CASSYSYVRSRTYEQYF. In DNA, the CDR3 is TGTGCCAGCAGTTACTCGTACGTCAGGTCTAGAACCTACGAGCAGTACTTC.

This chain uses TRBV4-3 with TRBJ1-4; 7 bases match TRBD1. Unmatched junction bases numbered 6, after V lost 2 bases and J lost 3 bases. From germline, CDR1 is LGHNA and CDR2 YSLEER. CDR3 length equals 16 residues. For the CDR3, the DNA is TGCGCCAGCAGCCAACTCCCGGGACAGCCTAATGAAAAACTGTTTTTT. Its translation is CASSQLPGQPNEKLFF.

The table lists this clonotype with a few counts. The V gene is TRBV6-2 or TRBV6-3, the J gene TRBJ1-2; 8 bases match TRBD1. The CDR3 spans 13 residues. V shed 2 bases and J 8 bases; nucleotides not matched to a gene: 4. The germline V gene has CDR1 MNHEY and CDR2 SVGEGT. Here the CDR3 DNA reads TGTGCCAGCAGTTACGGCAGGGGGCAAGGCTACACCTTC. Protein: CASSYGRGQGYTF.

This clonotype showed up just a few times. The chain couples TRBV6-1 to TRBJ2-3; D is unclear. V was pared by 7 bases and J by 3 bases, with 11 bases between. The length of the CDR3 is 13 residues. Germline V gives CDR1 MNHNS, CDR2 SASEGT. CDR3 bases: TGTGCCAGCACCCAACTGGGAACAGATACGCAGTATTTT. Encoded protein: CASTQLGTDTQYF.

This clonotype turned up a few times. The gene calls are TRBV27 and TRBJ2-3; 9 bases are a match to TRBD2. Germline values: CDR1 MNHEY, CDR2 SMNVEV (reference sequence). Trimming cost V 0 bases and J 0 bases; bases outside gene matches: 7. CDR3 length: 18 residues. CDR3: CASSLSWRGGPSTDTQYF. The CDR3 nucleotides are TGTGCCAGCAGTTTATCTTGGCGGGGGGGCCCTAGCACAGATACGCAGTATTTT.

This clonotype has a count of ten or more. V is TRBV28 and J is TRBJ2-7; D is perhaps TRBD1 or TRBD2 (5 bases each). The CDR3 is 15 residues long. Germline assignment: CDR1 MDHEN and CDR2 SYDVKM. V was pared by 5 bases and J by 0 bases, with 14 bases between. For the CDR3, the DNA is TGTGCCAGCAGTGGGGGACGGAGAATCTCCTACGAGCAGTACGTC. Translating gives CASSGGRRISYEQYV.

This clonotype was observed a handful of times. The chain has TRBV7-2 and TRBJ2-2; tentative D call: TRBD1 (6 bases). V was trimmed by 5 bases and J by 4 bases, leaving 14 bases between them. The CDR3 sequence is 15 residues long. Germline assignment: CDR1 SGHTA and CDR2 FQGNSA. The CDR3 loop is CASSPGTPLTGELFF. As DNA, the CDR3 is TGTGCCAGCAGCCCGGGGACACCTCTCACCGGGGAGCTGTTTTTT.

This chain connects TRBV5-4 to TRBJ2-2, with D unclear. The CDR3 runs to 13 residues. Germline V gene data show CDR1 as SGHNT and CDR2 as YYREEE (reference sequence). Trimming shortened V by 4 bases and J by 4 bases, and 8 bases separated the two germline ends. The chain's CDR3 is CASSPQSTGELFF. CDR3 bases: TGTGCCAGCAGCCCCCAGAGCACCGGGGAGCTGTTTTTT.

This clonotype was counted only a few times. This chain links TRBV5-4 with TRBJ1-2; D call uncertain. The CDR3 sequence is 19 residues long. Germline loops: CDR1 SGHNT, CDR2 YYREEE (reference sequence). V lost 0 bases to trimming and J lost 0 bases, with 21 bases between them. The DNA of the CDR3 is TGTGCCAGCAGCTTGGAAGTCCCGGGAGCCCTATTAACTAACTATGGCTACACCTTC. It translates to CASSLEVPGALLTNYGYTF.

This clonotype was picked up a small number of times. The V and J genes are TRBV5-1 and TRBJ2-7, with D hard to call. Trimming cost V 1 base and J 3 bases, with 14 bases left between them. The CDR3 length is 15 residues. Germline assignment: CDR1 SGHRS and CDR2 YFSETQ. The CDR3 DNA reads TGCGCCAGCAGCTTGCGCCTATCAAGAGACTACGAGCAGTACTTC. Protein product: CASSLRLSRDYEQYF.

This clonotype was observed a few times. The chain links TRBV5-1 to TRBJ1-1; 9 nucleotides line up with TRBD1. V shed 5 bases, J shed 3 bases, and the junction held 5 bases outside the gene matches. Germline V gene data show CDR1 as SGHRS and CDR2 as YFSETQ. This CDR3 has 14 residues. This CDR3 reads CASRSRTGDTEAFF. The CDR3 nucleotides are TGCGCCAGCAGGTCGAGGACAGGGGACACTGAAGCTTTCTTT. Full variable domain (remainder filled in from reference TRBV5-1 and TRBJ1-1): KAGVTQTPRYLIKTRGQQVTLSCSPISGHRSVSWYQQTPGQGLQFLFEYFSETQRNKGNFPGRFSGRQFSNSRSEMNVSTLELGDSALYLCASRSRTGDTEAFFGQGTRLTVV.

The CDR3 here is CASSFRPPGGTQYF. Here the CDR3 DNA reads TGTGCCAGCAGTTTTCGCCCCCCCGGGGGGACCCAGTACTTC. The rearrangement uses TRBV6-5 and TRBJ2-5; D perhaps matches TRBD2 (6 bases). This CDR3 comprises 14 residues. Germline V gives CDR1 MNHEY, CDR2 SVGAGI. V lost 4 bases, J lost 7 bases, and 16 bases lay in between.

V is TRBV20-1 and J is TRBJ1-1, with TRBD1 matching 10 bases. The CDR3 contains 13 residues. Per germline, CDR1 DFQATT and CDR2 SNEGSKA (reference sequence). V dropped 5 bases and J dropped 3; count of bases not matched to a gene: 3. The CDR3: CSALGTGDTEAFF. The CDR3, as DNA: TGCAGTGCTCTCGGGACAGGGGACACTGAAGCTTTCTTT.

This clonotype was seen a handful of times. This chain joins TRBV28 and TRBJ1-5, with 12 bases matching TRBD1. V trimming: 5 bases; J trimming: 3 bases; junction bases outside the gene matches: 5. The CDR3 covers 16 residues. CDR1 is MDHEN, CDR2 SYDVKM, per germline. In DNA form, the CDR3 reads TGTGCCAGCAGTGGGACAGGGGGCCCGATCAATCAGCCCCAGCATTTT. This translates into CASSGTGGPINQPQHF.

This clonotype was picked up many times. J is TRBJ2-1 and V is TRBV9, with D hard to call. This CDR3 is 14 amino acids long. Germline CDR1 is SGDLS and CDR2 is YYNGEE. Between the trimmed V and J ends, which lost 0 bases and 4 bases, there was a span of 8 bases. CDR3 sequence: CASSVDPVYNEQFF. Written as DNA, the CDR3 is TGTGCCAGCAGCGTAGATCCGGTTTACAATGAGCAGTTCTTC. Filled out from reference TRBV9 and TRBJ2-1, the complete variable domain reads DSGVTQTPKHLITATGQRVTLRCSPRSGDLSVYWYQQSLDQGLQFLIQYYNGEERAKGNILERFSAQQFPDLHSELNLSSLELGDSALYFCASSVDPVYNEQFFGPGTRLTVL.

This clonotype was recorded many times. V usage is TRBV5-4 and J usage is TRBJ2-2, with TRBD1 matching 8 bases. V shed 4 bases, J shed 1 base, and the junction held 3 bases outside the gene matches. The CDR3 covers 15 residues. From germline, CDR1 is SGHNT and CDR2 YYREEE (reference sequence). The CDR3 spells CASSAGTGNTGELFF. As DNA, the CDR3 is TGTGCCAGCAGCGCCGGGACAGGGAACACCGGGGAGCTGTTTTTT.

The V call is TRBV6-1, the J call TRBJ1-4, with D tentatively TRBD1 (5 bases). Between the trimmed V and J ends, which lost 2 bases and 8 bases, there was a span of 15 bases. The germline CDR1 and CDR2 sequences are MNHNS and SASEGT. CDR3 size: 15 residues. Here the CDR3 reads CASSEILAGAEKLFF. CDR3 DNA sequence: TGTGCCAGCAGTGAAATTTTGGCCGGGGCAGAAAAACTGTTTTTT.

V gene TRBV28 combines with J gene TRBJ1-5, with D tentatively TRBD1 (6 bases). The germline gives CDR1 MDHEN, CDR2 SYDVKM. Trimming shortened V by 3 bases and J by 7 bases, and 13 bases separated the two germline ends. The CDR3 runs 14 residues. The CDR3 region is CASSLGGARQPQHF. CDR3 DNA: TGTGCCAGCAGTTTGGGGGGGGCTAGGCAGCCCCAGCATTTT.